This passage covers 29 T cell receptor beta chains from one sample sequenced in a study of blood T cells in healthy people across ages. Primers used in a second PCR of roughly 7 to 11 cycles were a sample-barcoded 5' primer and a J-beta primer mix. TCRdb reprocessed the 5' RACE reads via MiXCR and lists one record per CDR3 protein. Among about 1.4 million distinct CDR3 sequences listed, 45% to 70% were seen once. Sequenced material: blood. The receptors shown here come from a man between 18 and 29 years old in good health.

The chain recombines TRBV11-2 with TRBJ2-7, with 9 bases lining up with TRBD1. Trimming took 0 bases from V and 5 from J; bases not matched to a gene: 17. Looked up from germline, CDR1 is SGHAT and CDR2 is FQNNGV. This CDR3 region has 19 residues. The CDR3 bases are TGTGCCAGCAGCTTAGATAAGTCGGGACAGGGAAGTAGTTACCACGAGCAGTACTTC. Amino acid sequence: CASSLDKSGQGSSYHEQYF.

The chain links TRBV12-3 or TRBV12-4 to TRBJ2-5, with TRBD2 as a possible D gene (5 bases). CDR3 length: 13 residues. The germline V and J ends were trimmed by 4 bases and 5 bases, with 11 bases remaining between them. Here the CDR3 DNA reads TGTGCCAGCAGTTCTCCTAGAGGGGAGACCCAGTACTTC. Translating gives CASSSPRGETQYF.

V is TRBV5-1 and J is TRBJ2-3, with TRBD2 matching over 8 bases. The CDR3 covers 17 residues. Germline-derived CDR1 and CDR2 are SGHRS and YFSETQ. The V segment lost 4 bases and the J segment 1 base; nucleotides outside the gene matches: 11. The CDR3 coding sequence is TGCGCCAGCAGCCCGGGGCACGGGGGGGCCCGCACAGATACGCAGTATTTT. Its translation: CASSPGHGGARTDTQYF.

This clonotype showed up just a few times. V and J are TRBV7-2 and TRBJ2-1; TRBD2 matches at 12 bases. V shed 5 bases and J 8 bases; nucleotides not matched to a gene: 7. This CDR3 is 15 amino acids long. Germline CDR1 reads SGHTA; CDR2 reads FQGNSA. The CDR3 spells CASSNLGLAGYEQFF. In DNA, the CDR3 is TGTGCCAGCAGCAACCTCGGACTAGCGGGATATGAGCAGTTCTTC. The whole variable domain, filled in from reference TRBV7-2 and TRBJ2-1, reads GAGVSQSPSNKVTEKGKDVELRCDPISGHTALYWYRQSLGQGLEFLIYFQGNSAPDKSGLPSDRFSAERTGGSVSTLTIQRTQQEDSAVYLCASSNLGLAGYEQFFGPGTRLTVL.

The CDR3: CASSQTSQGEEQYF. DNA for the CDR3: TGCGCCAGCAGCCAAACAAGCCAGGGGGAAGAGCAGTACTTC. V usage is TRBV4-1 and J usage is TRBJ2-5; 7 nucleotides agree with TRBD1. Per the germline V gene, CDR1 is MGHRA and CDR2 is YSYEKL. V shed 2 bases and J 11 bases; nucleotides not matched to a gene: 11. The CDR3 spans 14 residues.

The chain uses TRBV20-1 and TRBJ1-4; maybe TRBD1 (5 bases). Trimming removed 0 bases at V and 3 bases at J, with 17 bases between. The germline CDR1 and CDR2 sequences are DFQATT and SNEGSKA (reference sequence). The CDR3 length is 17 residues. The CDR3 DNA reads TGCAGTGCTAGAGATTCGTCCCCCGGGACCTCTAATGAAAAACTGTTTTTT. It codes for CSARDSSPGTSNEKLFF.

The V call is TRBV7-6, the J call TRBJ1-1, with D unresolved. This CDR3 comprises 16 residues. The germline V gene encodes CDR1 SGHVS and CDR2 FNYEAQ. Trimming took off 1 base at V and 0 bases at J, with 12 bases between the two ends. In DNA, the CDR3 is TGTGCCAGCAGCTTAGGGGTCGGGCAGATGAACACTGAAGCTTTCTTT. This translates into CASSLGVGQMNTEAFF.

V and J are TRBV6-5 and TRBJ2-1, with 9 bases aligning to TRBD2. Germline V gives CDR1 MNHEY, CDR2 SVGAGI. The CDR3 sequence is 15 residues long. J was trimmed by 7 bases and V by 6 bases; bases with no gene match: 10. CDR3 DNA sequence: TGTGCCAGCAGGCACGGACTGGCGGGAGGGAATGAGCAGTTCTTC. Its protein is CASRHGLAGGNEQFF.

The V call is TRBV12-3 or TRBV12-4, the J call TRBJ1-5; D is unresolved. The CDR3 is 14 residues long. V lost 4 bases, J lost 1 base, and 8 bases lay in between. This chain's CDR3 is CASSSLKSNQPQHF. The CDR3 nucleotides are TGTGCCAGCAGTTCGCTTAAGAGCAATCAGCCCCAGCATTTT.

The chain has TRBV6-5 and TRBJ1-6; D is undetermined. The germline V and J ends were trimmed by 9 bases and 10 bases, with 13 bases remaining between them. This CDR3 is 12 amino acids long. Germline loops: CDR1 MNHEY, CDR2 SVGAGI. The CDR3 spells CASSAPRSPLHF. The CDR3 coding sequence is TGTGCCAGTAGTGCTCCGAGGTCACCCCTCCACTTT.

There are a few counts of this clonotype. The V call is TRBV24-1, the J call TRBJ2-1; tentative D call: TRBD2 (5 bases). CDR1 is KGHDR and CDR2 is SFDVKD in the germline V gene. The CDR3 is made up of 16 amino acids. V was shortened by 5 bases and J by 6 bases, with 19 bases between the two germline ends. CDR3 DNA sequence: TGTGCCACCAGTGTGGCGGGCCGAAAACCCTTCAATGAGCAGTTCTTC. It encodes CATSVAGRKPFNEQFF.

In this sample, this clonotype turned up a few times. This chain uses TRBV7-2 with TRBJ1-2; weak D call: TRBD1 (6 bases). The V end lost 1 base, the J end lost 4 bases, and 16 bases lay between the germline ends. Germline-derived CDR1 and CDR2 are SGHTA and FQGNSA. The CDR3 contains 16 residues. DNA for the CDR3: TGTGCCAGCAGCTTAGTTAGGAGGGGGACCCCCTATGGCTACACCTTC. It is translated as CASSLVRRGTPYGYTF.

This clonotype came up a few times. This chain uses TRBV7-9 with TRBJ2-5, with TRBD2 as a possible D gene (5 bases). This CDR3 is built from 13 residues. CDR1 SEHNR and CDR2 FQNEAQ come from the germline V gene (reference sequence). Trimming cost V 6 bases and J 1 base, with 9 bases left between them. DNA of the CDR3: TGTGCCAGCAGGAGGGCTCCCCAAGAGACCCAGTACTTC. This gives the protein CASRRAPQETQYF.

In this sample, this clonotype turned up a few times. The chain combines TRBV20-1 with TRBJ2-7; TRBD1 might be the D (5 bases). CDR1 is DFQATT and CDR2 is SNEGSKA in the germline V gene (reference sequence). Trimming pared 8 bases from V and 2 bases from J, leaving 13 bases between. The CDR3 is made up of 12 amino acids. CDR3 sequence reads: CSTGQRAYEQYF. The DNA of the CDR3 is TGCAGTACCGGACAACGAGCCTACGAGCAGTACTTC.

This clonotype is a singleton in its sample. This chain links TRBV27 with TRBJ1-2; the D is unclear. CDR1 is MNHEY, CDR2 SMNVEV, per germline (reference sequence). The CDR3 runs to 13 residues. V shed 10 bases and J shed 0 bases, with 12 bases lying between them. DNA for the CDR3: TGTGCCACCCTTCGGGTTACTAACTATGGCTACACCTTC. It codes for CATLRVTNYGYTF.

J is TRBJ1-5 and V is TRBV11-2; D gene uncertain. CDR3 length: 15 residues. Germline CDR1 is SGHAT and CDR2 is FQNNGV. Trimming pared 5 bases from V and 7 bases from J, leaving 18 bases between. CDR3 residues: CASSDRSGVLQPQHF. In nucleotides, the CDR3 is TGTGCCAGCAGCGACCGGTCGGGCGTACTCCAGCCCCAGCATTTT.

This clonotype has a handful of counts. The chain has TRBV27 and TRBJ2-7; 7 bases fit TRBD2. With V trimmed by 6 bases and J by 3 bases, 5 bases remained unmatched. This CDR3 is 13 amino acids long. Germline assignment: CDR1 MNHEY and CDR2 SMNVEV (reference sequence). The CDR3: CASSTSANYEQYF. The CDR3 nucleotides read TGTGCCAGCAGCACTAGCGCAAACTACGAGCAGTACTTC.

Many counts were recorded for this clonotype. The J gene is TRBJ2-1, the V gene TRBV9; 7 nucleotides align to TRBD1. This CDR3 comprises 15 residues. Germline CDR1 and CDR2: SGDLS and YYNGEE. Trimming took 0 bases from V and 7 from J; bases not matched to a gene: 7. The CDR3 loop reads CASSVGQADRNEQFF. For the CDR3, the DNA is TGTGCCAGCAGCGTAGGACAAGCGGACAGGAATGAGCAGTTCTTC.

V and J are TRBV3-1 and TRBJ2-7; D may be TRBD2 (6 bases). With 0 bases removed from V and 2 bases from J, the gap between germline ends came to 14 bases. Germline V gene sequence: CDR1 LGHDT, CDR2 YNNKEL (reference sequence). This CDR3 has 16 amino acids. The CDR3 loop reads CASSQETLASAYEQYF. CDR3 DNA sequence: TGTGCCAGCAGCCAAGAAACTCTAGCGTCCGCCTACGAGCAGTACTTC.

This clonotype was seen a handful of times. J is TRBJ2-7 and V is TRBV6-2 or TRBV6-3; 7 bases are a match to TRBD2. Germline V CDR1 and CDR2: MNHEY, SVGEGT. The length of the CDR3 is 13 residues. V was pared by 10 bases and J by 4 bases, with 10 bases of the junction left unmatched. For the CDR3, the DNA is TGTGCCATCCAAGCGGGGATCCCTTACGAGCAGTACTTC. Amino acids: CAIQAGIPYEQYF.

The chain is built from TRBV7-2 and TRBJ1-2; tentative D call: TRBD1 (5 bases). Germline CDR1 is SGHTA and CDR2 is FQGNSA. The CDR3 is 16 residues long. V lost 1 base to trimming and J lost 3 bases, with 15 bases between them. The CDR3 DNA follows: TGTGCCAGCAGCTTAGAGAATCTGGGGACCTACTATGGCTACACCTTC. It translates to CASSLENLGTYYGYTF.

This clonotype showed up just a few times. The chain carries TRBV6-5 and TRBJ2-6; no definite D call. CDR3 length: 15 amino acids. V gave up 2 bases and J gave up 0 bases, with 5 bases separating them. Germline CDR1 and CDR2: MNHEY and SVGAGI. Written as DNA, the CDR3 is TGTGCCAGCAGTTACCACGGCTCTGGGGCCAACGTCCTGACTTTC. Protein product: CASSYHGSGANVLTF.

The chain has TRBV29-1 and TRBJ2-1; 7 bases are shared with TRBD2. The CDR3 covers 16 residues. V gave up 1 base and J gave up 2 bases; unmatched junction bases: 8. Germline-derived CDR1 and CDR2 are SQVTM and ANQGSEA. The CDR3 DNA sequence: TGCAGCGTTGAAGGTTTGGGCGGGAGTACCTACAATGAGCAGTTCTTC. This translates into CSVEGLGGSTYNEQFF.

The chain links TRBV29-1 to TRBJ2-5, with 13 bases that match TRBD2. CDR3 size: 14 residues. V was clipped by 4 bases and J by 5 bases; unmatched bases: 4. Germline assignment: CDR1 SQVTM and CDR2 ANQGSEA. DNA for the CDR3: TGCAGCGTTGGTGGACTAGCGGGGGAGGAGACCCAGTACTTC. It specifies CSVGGLAGEETQYF.

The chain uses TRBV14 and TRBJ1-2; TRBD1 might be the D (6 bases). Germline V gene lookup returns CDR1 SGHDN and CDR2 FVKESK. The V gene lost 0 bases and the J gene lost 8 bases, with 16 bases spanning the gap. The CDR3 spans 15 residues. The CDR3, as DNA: TGTGCCAGCAGCCAAGATCGGCGGGGGCGTCGAGGCTACACCTTC. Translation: CASSQDRRGRRGYTF.

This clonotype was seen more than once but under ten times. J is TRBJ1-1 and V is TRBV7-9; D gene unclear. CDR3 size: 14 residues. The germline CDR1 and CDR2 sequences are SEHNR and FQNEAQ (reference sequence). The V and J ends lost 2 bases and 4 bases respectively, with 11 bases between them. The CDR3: CASSLSLGGTEAFF. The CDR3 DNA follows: TGTGCCAGCAGCTTATCCTTGGGTGGCACTGAAGCTTTCTTT.

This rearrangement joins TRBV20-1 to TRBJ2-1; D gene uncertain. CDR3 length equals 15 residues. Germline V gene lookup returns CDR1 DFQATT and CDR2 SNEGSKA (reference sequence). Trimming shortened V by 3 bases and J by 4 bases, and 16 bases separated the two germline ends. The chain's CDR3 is CSASKAGQSYNEQFF. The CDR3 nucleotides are TGCAGTGCTAGTAAGGCTGGCCAGTCATACAATGAGCAGTTCTTC.

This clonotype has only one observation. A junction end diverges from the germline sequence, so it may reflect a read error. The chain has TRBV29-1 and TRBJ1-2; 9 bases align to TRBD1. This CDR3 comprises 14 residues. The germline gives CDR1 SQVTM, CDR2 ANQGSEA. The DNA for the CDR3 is TGCGGCGTTCCATCCGGGACAGGGCCCTATGGCTACACCTTC. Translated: CGVPSGTGPYGYTF. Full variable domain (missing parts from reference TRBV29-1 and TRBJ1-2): SAVISQKPSRDICQRGTSLTIQCQVDSQVTMMFWYRQQPGQSLTLIATANQGSEATYESGFVIDKFPISRPNLTFSTLTVSNMSPEDSSIYLCGVPSGTGPYGYTFGSGTRLTVV.

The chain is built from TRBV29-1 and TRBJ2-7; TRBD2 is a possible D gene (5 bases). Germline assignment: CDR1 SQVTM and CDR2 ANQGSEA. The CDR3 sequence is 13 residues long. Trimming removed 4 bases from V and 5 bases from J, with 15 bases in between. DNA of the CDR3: TGCAGCGTTGTGGTACAAAACGGGAACGAGCAGTACTTC. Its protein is CSVVVQNGNEQYF.